This is a list of T cell receptor beta chains from one sample in a study of blood T cell repertoires in COVID-19. Measured with immunoSEQ multiplex PCR; TCRdb has only the in-frame clones, and not every one. The data hold approximately 240,000 clones, with more than 80% observed a single time. Sequenced sample: peripheral blood. The receptors were sampled from a human donor in a cohort sampled during active COVID-19. Each CDR3 is given with its conserved first and last residue. A D gene is named only where the DNA matches it firmly.

d_gene,j_gene,v_gene,CDR3nt,CDR3aa
TRBD1,TRBJ1-1,TRBV2,TGTGCCAGCAGAGGACAGGGTTTTTCTATCGCTGAAGCTTTCTTT,CASRGQGFSIAEAFF
NA,TRBJ2-3,TRBV10-3,TGTGCCATCAGTGAGTCTGAGGGCTCATCAGATACGCAGTATTTT,CAISESEGSSDTQYF
NA,TRBJ1-5,TRBV28,TGTGCCAGCCAAGGGGTCAATCAGCCCCAGCATTTT,CASQGVNQPQHF
NA,TRBJ2-7,TRBV5-1,TGCGCCAGCAGCTTACCGGGTAACTACGAGCAGTACTTC,CASSLPGNYEQYF
NA,TRBJ2-1,TRBV6-6,TGTGCCAGCAGCCCCCCAACCGAGAGCAATGAGCAGTTCTTC,CASSPPTESNEQFF
TRBD1,TRBJ1-6,TRBV30,TGTGCCTGGGGGACAGATTATAATTCACCCCTCCACTTT,CAWGTDYNSPLHF
TRBD1,TRBJ1-5,TRBV7-9,TGTGCCAGCAGCTCCGGGACAGGGGAAGCTCGGGATCAGCCCCAGCATTTT,CASSSGTGEARDQPQHF
TRBD2,TRBJ2-5,TRBV18,TGTGCCAGCTCCCAAAGCTCTAGCGGTCAAGAGACCCAGTACTTC,CASSQSSSGQETQYF
TRBD2,TRBJ2-7,TRBV13,TGTGCCAGCAGCTTACGAGGGGCTAGCGGGCTTCATTACGAGCAGTACTTC,CASSLRGASGLHYEQYF
TRBD1,TRBJ2-1,TRBV5-1,TGCGCCAGCAGCTCAACAGGGGGCGATGTATACAATGAGCAGTTCTTC,CASSSTGGDVYNEQFF
TRBD1,TRBJ1-2,TRBV19,TGTGCCAGTAAGGACAGGGGCAATGGCTACACCTTC,CASKDRGNGYTF
NA,TRBJ1-1,TRBV5-1,TGCGCCAGCAGCTTCAGTTCTGGCGGGAACACTGAAGCTTTCTTT,CASSFSSGGNTEAFF
NA,TRBJ2-1,TRBV4-1,TGCGCCAGCAGCCAAGAGGAGGCAGGCTACAATGAGCAGTTCTTC,CASSQEEAGYNEQFF
NA,TRBJ2-7,TRBV11-2,TGTGCCAGCAGCTTAGATCCTAACAGGGCCTACGAGCAGTACTTC,CASSLDPNRAYEQYF
TRBD1,TRBJ2-7,TRBV2,TGTGCCATAGTCACCCGGACAGGGGGGAGCGAGCAGTACTTC,CAIVTRTGGSEQYF
TRBD1,TRBJ2-2,TRBV10-3,TGTGCCACAATAGACAGGGACGGCACCGGGGAGCTGTTTTTT,CATIDRDGTGELFF
NA,TRBJ1-1,TRBV6-6,TGTGCCAGCAGTTACCGGAGTTTGGGCACTGAAGCTTTCTTT,CASSYRSLGTEAFF
NA,TRBJ2-7,TRBV28,TGTGCCAGCAGTCCTTACTACGAGCAGTACTTC,CASSPYYEQYF
NA,TRBJ1-3,TRBV3-1/TRBV3-2,TGTGCCAGCAGCCAAATGGGCCGACGCTCTGGAAACACCATATATTTT,CASSQMGRRSGNTIYF